This TCR beta chain was retrieved from a study of T cells in women clearing cervical HPV infection. Measured with immunoSEQ multiplex PCR; TCRdb has only the in-frame clones, and not every one. This table lists tens of thousands of clones. The CDR3 spans 13 residues. Trimming took off 1 base at V and 5 bases at J, with 9 bases between the two ends. The germline gives CDR1 SGHAT, CDR2 FQNNGV. With respect to this clone: Its antigen is undetermined. From the germline J gene comes the end of the CDR3, since the read stops 3 residues before it.

Study-wide points: T-cell numbers per sample were unknown and may explain richness differences.

The V gene is TRBV11-2, the J gene TRBJ2-7, with D maybe TRBD1 (5 bases). The specimen sequenced was blood buffy coat. The TCR originated in a woman aged 18-70 years with a cervical HPV16 infection that either progressed to CIN3+ or cleared (not recorded which). CDR3 DNA, as far as it was read: TGTGCCAGCAGCTTAGTGCTAGGGGACGAG. It is translated as CASSLVLGDE. The whole CDR3 region reads CASSLVLGDEQYF.